These T cell receptor beta chains were read from a single sample in a study of post-analysis software for immune sequencing data. Using its own MiXCR run on the PCR reads, TCRdb lists one record per CDR3 protein. Among about 760,000 distinct CDR3 sequences listed, roughly 27% were seen once. The sample taken for sequencing was blood. The receptors shown here come from a girl aged 10 to 17 with multiple sclerosis. The CDR3 runs from the conserved cysteine through the conserved F or W. The D gene is left open where the match is weak. Some rows have no size entry. The others give once, few or many, or a class for an expanded clone.

V: TRBV12-3/TRBV12-4
J: TRBJ2-1
size: -
D: -
DNA: TGTGCCAGCAGTTTTAGAGGGTCCCTTGCCGGCAATGAGCAGTTCTTC
CDR3: CASSFRGSLAGNEQFF

V: TRBV11-2
J: TRBJ2-3
size: few
D: -
DNA: TGTGCCAGCAGCTCGGAGGGCCTCGATTTAGGTACGCAGTATTTT
CDR3: CASSSEGLDLGTQYF

V: TRBV3-1
J: TRBJ2-7
size: few
D: -
DNA: TGTGCCAGCAGCCCCCGGGATGCATCGTCAGGGTACGAGCAGTACTTC
CDR3: CASSPRDASSGYEQYF

V: TRBV28
J: TRBJ2-1
size: few
D: -
DNA: TGTGCCAGCAGTTTTATGACGGGCGAGCAGTTCTTC
CDR3: CASSFMTGEQFF

V: TRBV7-2
J: TRBJ2-7
size: -
D: -
DNA: TGTGCCAGCAGCTTAGGCGGCGCAGCCCCTAACGAGCAGTACTTC
CDR3: CASSLGGAAPNEQYF

V: TRBV20-1
J: TRBJ2-3
size: few
D: -
DNA: TGCAGTGCTGGCCGAGGAGGAGATACGCAGTATTTT
CDR3: CSAGRGGDTQYF

V: TRBV20-1
J: TRBJ1-2
size: few
D: TRBD1
DNA: TGCAGTGCCCGACAGGGATACGGCTACACCTTC
CDR3: CSARQGYGYTF

V: TRBV15
J: TRBJ1-1
size: -
D: -
DNA: TGTGCCACCAGCTCATGGACTCCTGAAGCTTTCTTT
CDR3: CATSSWTPEAFF

V: TRBV7-2
J: TRBJ2-3
size: few
D: TRBD1
DNA: TGTGCCAGCAGCTTAATAAGGGGGCGGGGCACAGATACGCAGTATTTT
CDR3: CASSLIRGRGTDTQYF

V: TRBV20-1
J: TRBJ2-7
size: few
D: -
DNA: TGCAGTGCTAGAGACATCAGAGGCGGGGCCCCTCTCGAGCAGTACTTC
CDR3: CSARDIRGGAPLEQYF

V: TRBV7-2
J: TRBJ2-5
size: -
D: TRBD2
DNA: TGTGCCAGCAGCCTAACGGGGGGAGTAGTAGAGACCCAGTACTTC
CDR3: CASSLTGGVVETQYF

V: TRBV5-1
J: TRBJ2-7
size: -
D: TRBD1
DNA: TGCGCCAGCAGCTTGGCCGGGGGGACAGGGAGGTCCTACGAGCAGTACTTC
CDR3: CASSLAGGTGRSYEQYF

V: TRBV6-5
J: TRBJ1-2
size: many
D: -
DNA: TGTGCCAGCAGCCAAGGGTATGGCTACACCTTC
CDR3: CASSQGYGYTF

V: TRBV29-1
J: TRBJ2-3
size: -
D: -
DNA: TGTAGCGTTGCGGCGGAGGCAGATACGCAGTATTTT
CDR3: CSVAAEADTQYF

V: TRBV4-1
J: TRBJ1-5
size: few
D: -
DNA: TGCGCCAGCAGCCAACCCACAGTGAGCAATCAGCCCCAGCATTTT
CDR3: CASSQPTVSNQPQHF

V: TRBV28
J: TRBJ2-7
size: -
D: -
DNA: TGTGCCAGCAGTCGCGGGACGCCCTCCTACGAGCAGTACTTC
CDR3: CASSRGTPSYEQYF

V: TRBV20-1
J: TRBJ2-7
size: -
D: TRBD2
DNA: TGCAGTGCTAGGGGGGCTAGCGGGGACCAGAAGGGATACAATGAGCAGTACTTC
CDR3: CSARGASGDQKGYNEQYF

V: TRBV5-1
J: TRBJ2-5
size: -
D: -
DNA: TGCGCCAGCAGCGCAGGCTCTCCACAAGAGACCCAGTACTTC
CDR3: CASSAGSPQETQYF

V: TRBV9
J: TRBJ1-4
size: -
D: -
DNA: TGTGCCAGCAGCGTAAGAACAGCGGATGAAAAACTGTTTTTT
CDR3: CASSVRTADEKLFF

V: TRBV11-2
J: TRBJ2-1
size: -
D: -
DNA: TGTGCCAGCAGCTTAGAGGGGATGTCCTTTAATGAGCAGTTCTTC
CDR3: CASSLEGMSFNEQFF

V: TRBV6-5
J: TRBJ1-5
size: few
D: -
DNA: TGTGCCAGCAGTCCAGGGAACTATCAGCCCCAGCATTTT
CDR3: CASSPGNYQPQHF

V: TRBV3-1
J: TRBJ2-1
size: once
D: -
DNA: TGTGCCAGCAGCCAAGGGGGCGGTGGCAATGAGCAGTTCTTC
CDR3: CASSQGGGGNEQFF

V: TRBV12-3/TRBV12-4
J: TRBJ2-1
size: -
D: TRBD2
DNA: TGTGCCAGCAGTCCCCCTAGCGGAACCTACAATGAGCAGTTCTTC
CDR3: CASSPPSGTYNEQFF

V: TRBV27
J: TRBJ2-3
size: few
D: TRBD2
DNA: TGTGCCAGCACCGTATTGGCGGGAGGGCCCGCAGATACGCAGTATTTT
CDR3: CASTVLAGGPADTQYF

V: TRBV6-2/TRBV6-3
J: TRBJ2-1
size: few
D: -
DNA: TGTGCCAGCAGTTCGCCCCTAAGCAGGCAGTTCTTC
CDR3: CASSSPLSRQFF

V: TRBV12-3/TRBV12-4
J: TRBJ1-2
size: -
D: TRBD1
DNA: TGTGCCAGCGGACAGGAGTTCAGTGGCTACACCTTC
CDR3: CASGQEFSGYTF

V: TRBV5-1
J: TRBJ2-2
size: few
D: -
DNA: TGCGCCAGCAGCCCGTCTAGCACCGGGGAGCTGTTTTTT
CDR3: CASSPSSTGELFF

V: TRBV7-2
J: TRBJ2-5
size: -
D: TRBD1
DNA: TGTGCCAGCAGCCCCGGGACAGGGGGGTACCAAGAGACCCAGTACTTC
CDR3: CASSPGTGGYQETQYF

V: TRBV7-9
J: TRBJ2-1
size: few
D: -
DNA: TGTGCCAGCAGCTACCTGGGGAGCACTAATGAGCAGTTCTTC
CDR3: CASSYLGSTNEQFF

V: TRBV28
J: TRBJ1-6
size: -
D: -
DNA: TGTGCCAGCAGTGTAAATCCAAGTTCTCCCCTCCACTTT
CDR3: CASSVNPSSPLHF

V: TRBV9
J: TRBJ2-1
size: few
D: TRBD2
DNA: TGTGCCAGCGGCACCTCGGGAGGAGGCTCCTACAATGAGCAGTTCTTC
CDR3: CASGTSGGGSYNEQFF

V: TRBV3-1
J: TRBJ2-7
size: few
D: -
DNA: TGTGCCAGCAGCCAAGAGGTAGGGGCGGGATCCTACGAGCAGTACTTC
CDR3: CASSQEVGAGSYEQYF

V: TRBV5-1
J: TRBJ2-1
size: -
D: TRBD1
DNA: TGCGCCAGCAGGTCCAGGACAGGTCGATACGATGAGCAGTTCTTC
CDR3: CASRSRTGRYDEQFF

V: TRBV6-5
J: TRBJ2-3
size: many
D: TRBD2
DNA: TGTGCCAGCAGCCGCCGGACTAGCGGCACCACAGATACGCAGTATTTT
CDR3: CASSRRTSGTTDTQYF

V: TRBV9
J: TRBJ2-7
size: many
D: TRBD2
DNA: TGTGCCAGCAGCGTAGACGGGAGGGCAGGCGAGCAGTACTTC
CDR3: CASSVDGRAGEQYF

V: TRBV27
J: TRBJ2-1
size: few
D: TRBD2
DNA: TGTGCCAGCAAGCGGGGTGGGGTTGGGAATGAGCAGTTCTTC
CDR3: CASKRGGVGNEQFF

V: TRBV29-1
J: TRBJ2-5
size: few
D: -
DNA: TGCAGCGTCCTAGGGTGGGTGGGAGAAGAGACCCAGTACTTC
CDR3: CSVLGWVGEETQYF

V: TRBV28
J: TRBJ2-1
size: few
D: -
DNA: TGTGCCAGCAGTTTTGTCGCGTTCCCCAATGAGCAGTTCTTC
CDR3: CASSFVAFPNEQFF

V: TRBV20-1
J: TRBJ2-1
size: many
D: TRBD2
DNA: TGCAGTGCAACGCGGGGGAGCTCCTACAATGAGCAGTTCTTC
CDR3: CSATRGSSYNEQFF

V: TRBV4-2
J: TRBJ2-3
size: -
D: -
DNA: TGTGCCAGCAGCCAAACCCAGACAGCGACAGATACGCAGTATTTT
CDR3: CASSQTQTATDTQYF

V: TRBV12-3/TRBV12-4
J: TRBJ2-4
size: -
D: -
DNA: TGTGCCAGCAGGAAATTAAACCGGGACATCTACTTC
CDR3: CASRKLNRDIYF

V: TRBV29-1
J: TRBJ1-3
size: -
D: -
DNA: TGCAGCGTTGTCGGGAGCTCTGGAAACACCATATATTTT
CDR3: CSVVGSSGNTIYF

V: TRBV6-2/TRBV6-3
J: TRBJ2-3
size: few
D: -
DNA: TGTGCCAGCGGGGCCCCCAACGAAGATACGCAGTATTTT
CDR3: CASGAPNEDTQYF

V: TRBV5-1
J: TRBJ2-3
size: few
D: -
DNA: TGCGCCAGCAGCCAAGGTCTAGGGGACGATACGCAGTATTTT
CDR3: CASSQGLGDDTQYF

V: TRBV5-1
J: TRBJ2-1
size: few
D: -
DNA: TGCGCCAGCAGCTTGGAGGGAGTAGGGGCCTTAGATGAGCAGTTCTTC
CDR3: CASSLEGVGALDEQFF